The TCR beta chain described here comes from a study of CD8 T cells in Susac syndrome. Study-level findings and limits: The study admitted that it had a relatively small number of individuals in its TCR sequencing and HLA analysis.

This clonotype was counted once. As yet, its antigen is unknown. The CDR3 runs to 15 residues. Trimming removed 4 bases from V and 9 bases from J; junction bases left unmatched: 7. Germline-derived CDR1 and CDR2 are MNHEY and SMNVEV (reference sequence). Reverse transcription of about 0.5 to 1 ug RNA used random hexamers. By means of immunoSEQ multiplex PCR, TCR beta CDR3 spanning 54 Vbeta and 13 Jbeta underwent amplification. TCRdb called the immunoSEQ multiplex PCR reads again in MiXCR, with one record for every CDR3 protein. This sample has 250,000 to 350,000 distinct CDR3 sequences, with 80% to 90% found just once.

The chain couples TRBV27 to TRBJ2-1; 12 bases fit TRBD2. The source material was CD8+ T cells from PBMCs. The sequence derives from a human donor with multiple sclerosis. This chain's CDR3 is CASSWTSGALSEQFF. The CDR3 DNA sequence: TGTGCCAGCAGTTGGACTAGCGGGGCCCTTAGTGAGCAGTTCTTC.